One and the same sample provided the 8 T cell receptor beta chains below, sequenced in a study of blood T cell repertoires in COVID-19. TCRdb's table, derived via immunoSEQ multiplex PCR, lists solely in-frame clones and lacks some. The sample includes over 200,000 clones, 81% of them seen just once. Sequencing input: PBMCs or T cells enriched from blood (not recorded which). The origin of the receptors is a woman in her fifties or sixties with acute COVID-19.

This chain connects TRBV18 to TRBJ1-5; 7 bases agree with TRBD1. CDR1 is KGHSH and CDR2 is LQKENI in the germline V gene. After removal of 3 bases from V and 1 base from J, the junction contained 6 bases not matched to a gene. The CDR3 has 16 residues. CDR3 sequence: CASSPDRMRSNQPQHF. CDR3 sequence (DNA): TGTGCCAGCTCACCGGACAGGATGAGGAGCAATCAGCCCCAGCATTTT.

For the CDR3, the DNA is TGTGCCAGCAGTTACTCGATTGGCAGGGGAGGCTACACCTTC. It yields the protein CASSYSIGRGGYTF. The V call is TRBV6-2 or TRBV6-3, the J call TRBJ1-2, with D perhaps matching TRBD1 (6 bases). Deletions cut 0 bases from V and 8 bases from J, with 13 bases between. This CDR3 has 14 residues. Germline V gene sequence: CDR1 MNHEY, CDR2 SVGEGT.

This chain connects TRBV19 to TRBJ2-3, with 8 bases fitting TRBD1. This CDR3 region has 15 residues. Germline CDR1 and CDR2: LNHDA and SQIVND (reference sequence). V shed 7 bases and J 5 bases; nucleotides not matched to a gene: 11. CDR3 DNA sequence: TGTGCCAGTACTTCAGGACAGGGAGTAGTAGATACGCAGTATTTT. As protein: CASTSGQGVVDTQYF.

CDR3 nucleotides: TGTGCCAGTACAGATAGCAATCAGCCCCAGCATTTT. Protein: CASTDSNQPQHF. This chain uses TRBV19 with TRBJ1-5; D not resolved. The ends were cut back, 7 bases at V and 0 bases at J, with 4 bases in the middle. CDR3 size: 12 residues. Germline CDR1 is LNHDA and CDR2 is SQIVND (reference sequence).

The V gene is TRBV28, the J gene TRBJ2-1; 8 bases are shared with TRBD2. The CDR3 length is 13 residues. The junction had 5 bases not matched to a gene; V was cut back by 6 bases and J by 7 bases. The V gene's germline CDR1 is MDHEN and CDR2 SYDVKM. CDR3 in DNA: TGTGCCAGCAGCCCGGGGGGGAGGAATGAGCAGTTCTTC. Translating gives CASSPGGRNEQFF.

This chain connects TRBV7-9 to TRBJ2-7; TRBD1 aligns across 7 bases. Trimming cost V 1 base and J 3 bases; bases outside gene matches: 3. CDR1 and CDR2 (germline): SEHNR, FQNEAQ (reference sequence). The CDR3 totals 14 residues. The CDR3 region has the DNA TGTGCCAGCAGCTTAGTAGGGGGCGGCTACGAGCAGTACTTC. Encoded protein: CASSLVGGGYEQYF.

The rearrangement uses TRBV2 and TRBJ2-7; D may be TRBD2 (6 bases). The germline CDR1 and CDR2 sequences are SNHLY and FYNNEI. V was pared by 7 bases and J by 3 bases, with 22 bases between. The CDR3 loop spans 16 amino acids. Written as DNA, the CDR3 is TGTGCCAGCACGAGGATGGTAGCGGCTTCAAGCTACGAGCAGTACTTC. Its translation is CASTRMVAASSYEQYF.

This clone was counted between two and nine times. This chain joins TRBV11-2 and TRBJ2-7; D is unclear. In germline, CDR1 is SGHAT, CDR2 FQNNGV. V was cut by 3 bases and J by 3 bases, with 9 bases left in between. The CDR3 has 13 residues. CDR3 nucleotides: TGTGCCAGCAGCTTCGTACAGCTCTACGAGCAGTACTTC. Amino acid sequence: CASSFVQLYEQYF.